These T cell receptor beta chains were read from a single sample in a study of cytomegalovirus exposure and HLA in healthy donors. Using immunoSEQ multiplex PCR, the repertoire was profiled, and TCRdb retains in-frame clones only, with some absent. The record lists 140,000 to 150,000 clones, of which the ten most abundant hold 0.96%. The material sequenced was PBMCs. The receptors stem from a male donor in good health and CMV-seronegative. Each CDR3 is given with its conserved first and last residue. The D gene is left open where the match is weak.

j_gene: TRBJ2-6; d_gene: NA; v_gene: TRBV18; CDR3nt: TGTGCCAGCTCAGAAGTGTTAGGGGGTTCTGGGGCCAACGTCCTGACTTTC; CDR3aa: CASSEVLGGSGANVLTF
j_gene: TRBJ2-2; d_gene: TRBD1; v_gene: TRBV9; CDR3nt: TGTGCCAGCAGCGCCACTCCGGGGGGGACAGGGGAAGGGGAGCTGTTTTTT; CDR3aa: CASSATPGGTGEGELFF
j_gene: TRBJ1-6; d_gene: TRBD1; v_gene: TRBV6-5; CDR3nt: TGTGCCAGCAGTTACTCGTCCGGGACAGGGGGCACCTCCCTCCACTTT; CDR3aa: CASSYSSGTGGTSLHF
j_gene: TRBJ1-1; d_gene: TRBD1; v_gene: TRBV27; CDR3nt: TGTGCCAGCAGCTACAGGGGTTTGAACACTGAAGCTTTCTTT; CDR3aa: CASSYRGLNTEAFF
j_gene: TRBJ1-6; d_gene: TRBD1; v_gene: TRBV2; CDR3nt: TGTGCCAGCAGTATTCGGGACAGGGACTCACCCCTCCACTTT; CDR3aa: CASSIRDRDSPLHF
j_gene: TRBJ1-3; d_gene: NA; v_gene: TRBV19; CDR3nt: TGTGCCAGTACTCCTCGCTCTGGAAACACCATATATTTT; CDR3aa: CASTPRSGNTIYF
j_gene: TRBJ1-2; d_gene: NA; v_gene: TRBV19; CDR3nt: TGTGCCAGTAGTATACGAGGCCCCTCTCACTATGGCTACACCTTC; CDR3aa: CASSIRGPSHYGYTF
j_gene: TRBJ2-3; d_gene: NA; v_gene: TRBV6-5; CDR3nt: TGTGCCAGCAGTTCCGTAATGGCGGTTAGCACAGATACGCAGTATTTT; CDR3aa: CASSSVMAVSTDTQYF
j_gene: TRBJ1-4; d_gene: TRBD1; v_gene: TRBV6-5; CDR3nt: TGTGCCAGCAGTCCTCAGGGGGCGGCTAATGAAAAACTGTTTTTT; CDR3aa: CASSPQGAANEKLFF
j_gene: TRBJ1-1; d_gene: NA; v_gene: TRBV7-3; CDR3nt: TGTGCCAGCAGCTTATGGGCAGCTACCTTGAACACTGAAGCTTTCTTT; CDR3aa: CASSLWAATLNTEAFF
j_gene: TRBJ1-2; d_gene: TRBD1; v_gene: TRBV18; CDR3nt: TGTGCCAGCTCACCACTGCCTGATAATGGACAGGGCTATGGCTACACCTTC; CDR3aa: CASSPLPDNGQGYGYTF
j_gene: TRBJ2-2; d_gene: TRBD1; v_gene: TRBV29-1; CDR3nt: TGCAGCGTTGGGGTGTCGGGACAGGGAAATCCCGGGGAGCTGTTTTTT; CDR3aa: CSVGVSGQGNPGELFF
j_gene: TRBJ1-5; d_gene: NA; v_gene: TRBV7-9; CDR3nt: TGTGCCAGCATCCCGTCCGTCGAGGTCAATCAGCCCCAGCATTTT; CDR3aa: CASIPSVEVNQPQHF
j_gene: TRBJ1-6; d_gene: NA; v_gene: TRBV27; CDR3nt: TGTGCCAGCAGTTCCCGAATGGGAGCGCCTAATTCACCCCTCCACTTT; CDR3aa: CASSSRMGAPNSPLHF
j_gene: TRBJ1-4; d_gene: TRBD1; v_gene: TRBV5-1; CDR3nt: TGCGCCAGCAGCTTGGGGGGACAGGGGAATGAAAAACTGTTTTTT; CDR3aa: CASSLGGQGNEKLFF
j_gene: TRBJ1-5; d_gene: NA; v_gene: TRBV9; CDR3nt: TGTGCCAGCAGCGTAGGACTGGATAGCAATCAGCCCCAGCATTTT; CDR3aa: CASSVGLDSNQPQHF
j_gene: TRBJ2-1; d_gene: TRBD1; v_gene: TRBV4-2; CDR3nt: TGTGCCAGCAGTCAAAGGACAGGGGGAGGGGATGAGCAGTTCTTC; CDR3aa: CASSQRTGGGDEQFF
j_gene: TRBJ2-7; d_gene: NA; v_gene: TRBV11-2; CDR3nt: TGTGCCAGCAGCCGGGACTTGCCCGGAGGGGAGCAGTACTTC; CDR3aa: CASSRDLPGGEQYF
j_gene: TRBJ2-7; d_gene: NA; v_gene: TRBV2; CDR3nt: TGTGCCAGCAGTTCCCCCCGACAGGATCCATCCTACGAGCAGTACTTC; CDR3aa: CASSSPRQDPSYEQYF
j_gene: TRBJ2-7; d_gene: NA; v_gene: TRBV5-6; CDR3nt: TGTGCCAGCAGTTCTACCGACAGGTTTACCTACGAGCAGTACTTC; CDR3aa: CASSSTDRFTYEQYF
j_gene: TRBJ1-5; d_gene: NA; v_gene: TRBV19; CDR3nt: TGTGCCAGTAGTATCGTGGGGGGAGGCGGCAATCAGCCCCAGCATTTT; CDR3aa: CASSIVGGGGNQPQHF
j_gene: TRBJ2-7; d_gene: TRBD1; v_gene: TRBV5-1; CDR3nt: TGCGCCAGCAGCACGGGACAGGGGGCGGGCGAGCAGTACTTC; CDR3aa: CASSTGQGAGEQYF
j_gene: TRBJ1-2; d_gene: TRBD1; v_gene: TRBV5-3; CDR3nt: TGTGCCAGAAGCCTGGCCAGGGGGAGCAAGGTTCATGGCTACACCTTC; CDR3aa: CARSLARGSKVHGYTF
j_gene: TRBJ1-1; d_gene: NA; v_gene: TRBV27; CDR3nt: TGTGCCAGCAGTTTAATAATATCGGGGTATGCCACTGAAGCTTTCTTT; CDR3aa: CASSLIISGYATEAFF
j_gene: TRBJ2-5; d_gene: NA; v_gene: TRBV19; CDR3nt: TGTGCCAGTAGTGCAGGGATTAGCAGAGTCGAGACCCAGTACTTC; CDR3aa: CASSAGISRVETQYF
j_gene: TRBJ1-5; d_gene: NA; v_gene: TRBV5-1; CDR3nt: TGCGCCAGCAGCCCCCACGGGGGTCAGCCCCAGCATTTT; CDR3aa: CASSPHGGQPQHF
j_gene: TRBJ1-1; d_gene: NA; v_gene: TRBV5-6; CDR3nt: TGTGCCAGCAGCCCGGAGGGTGGCGGACTTGAAGCTTTCTTT; CDR3aa: CASSPEGGGLEAFF
j_gene: TRBJ2-7; d_gene: NA; v_gene: TRBV30; CDR3nt: TGTGCCTGGAGTGTACCCGCAGGCTGGAAATACGAGCAGTACTTC; CDR3aa: CAWSVPAGWKYEQYF
j_gene: TRBJ2-7; d_gene: NA; v_gene: TRBV5-4; CDR3nt: TGTGCCAGCATCCCCCCGGGCCAGGGGTTCAGCGAGCAGTACTTC; CDR3aa: CASIPPGQGFSEQYF